The 16 T cell receptor beta chains presented below share a single source sample, sequenced in a study of T-cell memory formation after mild COVID-19. One entry per CDR3 protein, called by TCRdb with MiXCR from the 5' RACE reads. The table has about 170,000 distinct CDR3 sequences, 13% seen once. The sample comprised PBMCs or a T cell subset sorted from them (not recorded which). The receptors shown here come from a man aged 18 to 29 who had mild COVID-19 (a few samples of this study predate the infection). Cell type and time point are not known.

This clonotype came up many times. This chain uses TRBV29-1 with TRBJ2-1; D unresolved. From germline, CDR1 is SQVTM and CDR2 ANQGSEA. V was pared by 4 bases and J by 8 bases, with 12 bases between. The CDR3 extends over 12 amino acids. The CDR3 DNA reads as TGCAGCGTTGCTAGTCCTTGGGATGAGCAGTTCTTC. It encodes CSVASPWDEQFF.

This clonotype was counted many times. The J gene is TRBJ1-5, the V gene TRBV20-1, with 7 positions matching TRBD1. CDR1 and CDR2 (germline): DFQATT, SNEGSKA (reference sequence). The ends lost 3 bases at V and 4 bases at J; junction bases unmatched: 0. CDR3 size: 12 residues. CDR3 nucleotides: TGCAGTGCTAGGACAGGGAATCAGCCCCAGCATTTT. Translating gives CSARTGNQPQHF.

The DNA for the CDR3 is TGTGCCATCTCCACTAGCGGGGGGGCAAGCGATACGCAGTATTTT. Translating gives CAISTSGGASDTQYF. The J gene is TRBJ2-3, the V gene TRBV10-3; 13 bases align to TRBD2. The germline V gene has CDR1 ENHRY and CDR2 SYGVKD. Trimming cost V 8 bases and J 6 bases; bases outside gene matches: 8. This CDR3 has 15 amino acids.

The chain combines TRBV6-2 or TRBV6-3 with TRBJ2-7; 12 bases are shared with TRBD2. The CDR3 has 16 residues. Germline V lookup: CDR1 MNHEY, CDR2 SVGEGT. With 6 bases clipped from V and 3 bases from J, the junction kept 9 bases outside the gene matches. CDR3 loop: CASSPDPLAGGYEQYV. The CDR3 DNA reads as TGTGCCAGCAGCCCAGACCCACTAGCGGGAGGCTACGAGCAGTACGTC.

CDR3 region: CASTSEPSSGANVLTF. The CDR3 coding sequence is TGTGCCAGCACCTCTGAACCGAGCTCTGGGGCCAACGTCCTGACTTTC. The V and J genes are TRBV6-5 and TRBJ2-6, with unresolved D. There are 16 residues in the CDR3. Per the germline V gene, CDR1 is MNHEY and CDR2 is SVGAGI. Trimming stripped 7 bases from V and 0 bases from J, with 13 bases between.

This clonotype was seen ten or more times. V is TRBV7-9 and J is TRBJ2-3, with D possibly being TRBD1 or TRBD2 (5 bases each). With 5 bases removed from V and 9 bases from J, the gap between germline ends came to 15 bases. The V gene's germline CDR1 is SEHNR and CDR2 FQNEAQ (reference sequence). The CDR3 sequence is 13 residues long. The CDR3 spells CASSPGPLLTQYF. The CDR3 DNA sequence: TGTGCCAGCAGCCCGGGACCGCTTTTGACGCAGTATTTT.

The chain carries TRBV7-9 and TRBJ1-1; D is perhaps TRBD1 (5 bases). V dropped 4 bases and J dropped 5 bases, with 14 bases sitting between them. The CDR3 has 14 amino acids. Germline V gene data show CDR1 as SEHNR and CDR2 as FQNEAQ (reference sequence). CDR3 nucleotide sequence: TGTGCCAGCAGCTCCCTGGCAGGGAAGACTGAAGCTTTCTTT. This translates into CASSSLAGKTEAFF.

By its share, this clonotype is medium-sized. The gene calls are TRBV7-3 and TRBJ2-1, with TRBD2 matching 9 bases. Germline lookup yields CDR1 SGHTA and CDR2 FQGTGA. The ends lost 8 bases at V and 4 bases at J; junction bases unmatched: 6. There are 14 residues in the CDR3. This CDR3 reads CASSVLAGYNEQFF. The CDR3 nucleotides are TGTGCCAGCTCTGTCCTAGCGGGGTACAATGAGCAGTTCTTC.

This clonotype has only a few counts. This rearrangement joins TRBV29-1 to TRBJ1-1; D unclear. Germline CDR1 SQVTM, CDR2 ANQGSEA. The CDR3 is 13 residues long. Between the trimmed V and J ends, which lost 5 bases and 0 bases, there was a span of 10 bases. The CDR3 reads CSVSGGMNTEAFF. DNA for the CDR3: TGCAGCGTTAGTGGAGGAATGAACACTGAAGCTTTCTTT.

There are a few counts of this clonotype. The gene calls are TRBV28 and TRBJ1-2; D perhaps matches TRBD1 (6 bases). With 4 bases removed from V and 3 bases from J, the gap between germline ends came to 9 bases. Germline-derived CDR1 and CDR2 are MDHEN and SYDVKM. The CDR3 is made up of 13 amino acids. CDR3 region: CASSYPGDYGYTF. In nucleotides, the CDR3 is TGTGCCAGCAGTTACCCAGGGGACTATGGCTACACCTTC.

V usage is TRBV24-1 and J usage is TRBJ2-1; D unresolved. From germline, CDR1 is KGHDR and CDR2 SFDVKD. Trimming pared 3 bases from V and 4 bases from J, leaving 6 bases between. The CDR3 is made up of 13 amino acids. In DNA form, the CDR3 reads TGTGCCACCAGTGATCCAGAATACAATGAGCAGTTCTTC. It codes for CATSDPEYNEQFF.

The chain links TRBV6-2 or TRBV6-3 to TRBJ2-5; 10 nucleotides align to TRBD2. Unmatched junction bases numbered 11, after V lost 9 bases and J lost 4 bases. Germline-derived CDR1 and CDR2 are MNHEY and SVGEGT. The CDR3 runs to 15 residues. The CDR3 DNA sequence: TGTGCCAGAGTCGGAGCGGGGGGGTACGGAGAGACCCAGTACTTC. This translates into CARVGAGGYGETQYF.

This clonotype was counted a few times. The chain links TRBV7-2 to TRBJ1-4; D gene unclear. CDR3 length: 15 residues. V was pared by 3 bases and J by 5 bases, with 13 bases between. CDR1 SGHTA and CDR2 FQGNSA come from the germline V gene. Written as DNA, the CDR3 is TGTGCCAGCAGCTTCGACACGCCAGGCAATGAAAAACTGTTTTTT. It yields the protein CASSFDTPGNEKLFF.

V is TRBV7-2 and J is TRBJ2-5, with 10 bases aligning to TRBD1. The J segment lost 4 bases and the V segment lost 0 bases, leaving 2 bases of the junction unmatched. The CDR3 runs 15 residues. Germline V gene data show CDR1 as SGHTA and CDR2 as FQGNSA. In DNA form, the CDR3 reads TGTGCCAGCAGCTTAGCGGGGACAGGGGCAGAGACCCAGTACTTC. Encoded protein: CASSLAGTGAETQYF.

This clonotype was recorded at least ten times. The gene calls are TRBV7-2 and TRBJ2-5; 8 positions match TRBD1. The trim removed 5 bases at V and 4 bases at J, leaving 6 bases unmatched. Looked up from germline, CDR1 is SGHTA and CDR2 is FQGNSA. This CDR3 comprises 14 residues. CDR3 coding DNA: TGTGCCAGCAGCCGCCAGGGGGCGGGAGAGACCCAGTACTTC. This gives the protein CASSRQGAGETQYF. The full variable domain, rest sourced from reference TRBV7-2 and TRBJ2-5, is GAGVSQSPSNKVTEKGKDVELRCDPISGHTALYWYRQSLGQGLEFLIYFQGNSAPDKSGLPSDRFSAERTGGSVSTLTIQRTQQEDSAVYLCASSRQGAGETQYFGPGTRLLVL.

This clonotype was picked up a small number of times. This chain links TRBV5-5 with TRBJ1-2; D is uncertain. Trimming took 1 base from V and 8 from J, leaving 9 bases between them. Per the germline V gene, CDR1 is SGHKS and CDR2 is YYEKEE (reference sequence). The CDR3 runs to 12 residues. This CDR3 reads CASSLRAWGYTF. The CDR3 DNA follows: TGTGCCAGCAGCTTGAGGGCGTGGGGCTACACCTTC.